These 19 T cell receptor beta chains were all obtained from the same sample, sequenced in a study of T cells after yellow fever vaccination (dated by TCRdb to about 2019). Library creation used 5' RACE. The run used an Illumina NovaSeq 6000. TCRdb took the public reads, trimmed them with fastp at Q25, ran MiXCR for clone calling and kept in-frame beta chains. Entries are consolidated by CDR3 protein sequence, retaining the most common genes and DNA. The sample table shows hundreds of thousands of distinct CDR3 sequences, and less than 9.5% are seen once. Over 3% of the sample lies in the top ten. Sample treatment or condition, as interpreted from the label and publication: live attenuated yellow fever vaccine strain. Sample: CD4+ T cells sorted from PBMCs, taken 5 days after the yellow fever booster vaccination. These receptor sequences come from a man between 18 and 35 years old who received the YFV17D yellow fever vaccine.

This clonotype came up a few times. J is TRBJ2-2 and V is TRBV20-1; 9 positions match TRBD1. CDR1 DFQATT and CDR2 SNEGSKA come from the germline V gene (reference sequence). The CDR3 totals 15 residues. Trimming removed 6 bases from V and 7 bases from J; junction bases left unmatched: 12. CDR3 amino acids: CSAPTGGRSVGELFF. DNA of the CDR3: TGCAGTGCCCCAACAGGGGGCAGATCCGTCGGGGAGCTGTTTTTT.

There are a few counts of this clonotype. V and J are TRBV4-2 and TRBJ2-5; D tentatively fits TRBD1 or TRBD2 (6 bases each). The CDR3 has 15 residues. V was cut by 1 base and J by 0 bases, with 9 bases left in between. Germline CDR1 LGHNA, CDR2 YNFKEQ. The CDR3 reads CASSQGRGYQETQYF. The CDR3 DNA follows: TGTGCCAGCAGCCAAGGGAGGGGGTACCAAGAGACCCAGTACTTC.

The J gene is TRBJ2-3, the V gene TRBV3-1; D gene ambiguous. V lost 4 bases, J lost 9 bases, and 14 bases lay in between. The germline CDR1 and CDR2 sequences are LGHDT and YNNKEL (reference sequence). The CDR3 spans 13 residues. The CDR3 DNA sequence: TGTGCCAGCAGCCCATACGAGACCGGGACGCAGTATTTT. It is translated as CASSPYETGTQYF.

The table lists this clonotype with a few counts. The chain joins TRBV3-1 to TRBJ2-7; D call uncertain. Trimming took off 0 bases at V and 4 bases at J, with 10 bases between the two ends. Germline assignment: CDR1 LGHDT and CDR2 YNNKEL (reference sequence). CDR3 length equals 14 residues. The chain's CDR3 is CASSQDVVAYEQYF. The CDR3 coding sequence is TGTGCCAGCAGCCAAGATGTGGTAGCTTACGAGCAGTACTTC.

There are many counts of this clonotype. The chain combines TRBV4-2 with TRBJ2-3, with D hard to call. V was clipped by 1 base and J by 1 base, with 9 bases between them. From germline, CDR1 is LGHNA and CDR2 YNFKEQ. This CDR3 comprises 15 residues. The CDR3 sequence: CASSQGDEGTDTQYF. The DNA of the CDR3 is TGTGCCAGCAGCCAAGGCGATGAGGGCACAGATACGCAGTATTTT.

In its sample, this clonotype was seen many times. The rearrangement uses TRBV27 and TRBJ1-5; D gene uncertain. The V gene's germline CDR1 is MNHEY and CDR2 SMNVEV (reference sequence). The CDR3 has 16 residues. Trimming took 4 bases from V and 4 from J, leaving 17 bases between them. The CDR3 nucleotides are TGTGCCAGCAGTTCCCTTAGACCTGCCCCTAATCAGCCCCAGCATTTT. It codes for CASSSLRPAPNQPQHF.

The V call is TRBV19, the J call TRBJ2-3, with 13 bases lining up with TRBD2. V shed 9 bases, J shed 4 bases, and the junction held 4 bases outside the gene matches. This CDR3 is built from 14 residues. CDR1 and CDR2 from the germline V gene are LNHDA and SQIVND (reference sequence). CDR3 sequence (DNA): TGTGCCAGGGGACTAGCGGGGATTGCAGATACGCAGTATTTT. This translates into CARGLAGIADTQYF.

This clonotype was picked up many times. The chain carries TRBV15 and TRBJ2-7; the D gene could be TRBD1 or TRBD2 (5 bases each). The V and J ends lost 0 bases and 2 bases respectively, with 11 bases between them. The CDR3 totals 15 residues. Germline values: CDR1 LNHNV, CDR2 YYDKDF (reference sequence). CDR3 DNA sequence: TGTGCCACCAGCAGAGATGGTGGGGGTGCCTACGAGCAGTACTTC. Translated, it gives CATSRDGGGAYEQYF.

This clonotype has at least ten counts. The chain recombines TRBV6-5 with TRBJ2-4, with D hard to call. With 6 bases removed from V and 4 bases from J, the gap between germline ends came to 16 bases. CDR1 and CDR2 (germline): MNHEY, SVGAGI. This CDR3 spans 15 amino acids. The CDR3 here is CASRPGAPAKNIQYF. The CDR3 nucleotides are TGTGCCAGCAGACCGGGCGCACCGGCAAAAAACATTCAGTACTTC.

The chain links TRBV7-2 to TRBJ2-2; 11 positions match TRBD2. V lost 5 bases and J lost 6; bases outside the gene matches: 5. This CDR3 spans 15 amino acids. Germline V lookup: CDR1 SGHTA, CDR2 FQGNSA. The chain's CDR3 is CASSHSGGAPGELFF. The CDR3 DNA reads as TGTGCCAGCAGCCATAGCGGGGGGGCCCCCGGGGAGCTGTTTTTT.

This clonotype was counted many times. V is TRBV20-1 and J is TRBJ2-3; TRBD2 matches at 8 bases. The V gene's germline CDR1 is DFQATT and CDR2 SNEGSKA (reference sequence). This CDR3 has 14 residues. V shed 5 bases, J shed 5 bases, and the junction held 9 bases outside the gene matches. The CDR3 sequence: CSAVGLERRDTQYF. The CDR3 nucleotides are TGCAGTGCTGTGGGACTAGAGAGGCGAGATACGCAGTATTTT.

This clonotype turned up a few times. This CDR3 is CASSPDGGTDTQYF. CDR3 bases: TGTGCCAGCAGCCCCGACGGGGGGACAGATACGCAGTATTTT. The chain links TRBV12-3 or TRBV12-4 to TRBJ2-3; 7 bases match TRBD2. CDR3 length: 14 residues. V was clipped by 6 bases and J by 3 bases; unmatched bases: 6.

V is TRBV10-3 and J is TRBJ1-1; 9 nucleotides agree with TRBD1. The germline CDR1 and CDR2 sequences are ENHRY and SYGVKD. This CDR3 has 13 amino acids. J gave up 8 bases and V 9 bases, and 10 bases lay outside the gene matches. The CDR3 sequence: CAISGTGLMEAFF. In DNA form, the CDR3 reads TGTGCCATTTCCGGGACAGGGCTCATGGAAGCTTTCTTT.

This clonotype has more than one count but fewer than ten. The V and J genes are TRBV5-5 and TRBJ2-2, with D uncertain. The CDR3 spans 14 residues. Trimming stripped 1 base from V and 3 bases from J, with 7 bases between. The germline gives CDR1 SGHKS, CDR2 YYEKEE (reference sequence). The CDR3 loop is CASSLQLYTGELFF. The CDR3 nucleotides are TGTGCCAGCAGCTTGCAACTTTACACCGGGGAGCTGTTTTTT.

The table lists this clonotype with a few counts. This chain joins TRBV20-1 and TRBJ2-1, with 11 nucleotides matching TRBD2. The CDR3 contains 16 residues. V was pared by 6 bases and J by 4 bases, with 11 bases of the junction left unmatched. Germline CDR1 and CDR2: DFQATT and SNEGSKA (reference sequence). CDR3 loop: CSAIGASGGNYNEQFF. The CDR3 DNA sequence: TGCAGTGCCATAGGGGCTAGCGGGGGGAATTACAATGAGCAGTTCTTC.

The chain uses TRBV12-3 or TRBV12-4 and TRBJ2-7; tentatively, D is TRBD1 or TRBD2 (6 bases each). The CDR3 consists of 14 residues. V lost 2 bases, J lost 3 bases, and 11 bases lay in between. As DNA, the CDR3 is TGTGCCAGCAGTTTAATGGAGGGGGGCTACGAGCAGTACTTC. Protein product: CASSLMEGGYEQYF.

Here the CDR3 DNA reads TGTGCCAGCAGCCATGGGTTTTATGAGCAGTTCTTC. Its translation is CASSHGFYEQFF. The J gene is TRBJ2-1, the V gene TRBV3-1; no definite D call. V lost 3 bases to trimming and J lost 8 bases, with 8 bases between them. The length of the CDR3 is 12 residues. CDR1 and CDR2 (germline): LGHDT, YNNKEL (reference sequence).

The rearrangement joins TRBV12-3 or TRBV12-4 to TRBJ2-1; D ambiguous. Deletions cut 0 bases from V and 5 bases from J, with 5 bases between. The CDR3 sequence is 13 residues long. The CDR3 DNA is TGTGCCAGCAGTTTAGCGGGGAACAATGAGCAGTTCTTC. This translates into CASSLAGNNEQFF.

The J gene is TRBJ2-7, the V gene TRBV6-2 or TRBV6-3, with 8 bases that match TRBD1. The V segment lost 2 bases and the J segment 1 base; nucleotides outside the gene matches: 13. The CDR3 loop spans 18 amino acids. Looked up from germline, CDR1 is MNHEY and CDR2 is SVGEGT. This CDR3 is CASSYGAFDRGESYEQYF. The CDR3 nucleotides read TGTGCCAGCAGTTACGGAGCCTTTGACAGGGGAGAATCCTACGAGCAGTACTTC.